Each of the 18 T cell receptor beta chains below was sequenced from the same sample in a study of blood T cell repertoires in COVID-19. Sequencing used immunoSEQ multiplex PCR; TCRdb keeps in-frame clones, though not all of them. The sample carries about 100,000 clones, around 89% recorded once. The sequencing input was peripheral blood. The receptor set was obtained from a man between 40 and 49 years old with active or convalescent COVID-19.

J is TRBJ2-4 and V is TRBV7-2; TRBD2 is a possible D gene (6 bases). This CDR3 is 12 amino acids long. Per the germline V gene, CDR1 is SGHTA and CDR2 is FQGNSA. V was trimmed by 6 bases and J by 6 bases, leaving 9 bases between them. The CDR3 nucleotides are TGTGCCAGCAGAACGGGAGCAAACATTCAGTACTTC. This codes for CASRTGANIQYF.

A few counts support this clone. The CDR3 sequence is CASSLSTSYEQYF. The CDR3 DNA is TGTGCCAGCAGCCTATCAACCTCCTACGAGCAGTACTTC. The J gene is TRBJ2-7, the V gene TRBV7-2; D not certain. In germline, CDR1 is SGHTA, CDR2 FQGNSA. Trimming removed 5 bases at V and 0 bases at J, with 8 bases between. The CDR3 has 13 residues.

The V and J genes are TRBV7-2 and TRBJ2-1; no definite D call. The V gene lost 4 bases and the J gene lost 5 bases, with 15 bases spanning the gap. The CDR3 loop spans 15 amino acids. The germline V gene has CDR1 SGHTA and CDR2 FQGNSA. CDR3 amino acids: CASSSSRGSDNEQFF. CDR3 sequence (DNA): TGTGCCAGCAGCTCCTCGAGAGGTTCGGACAATGAGCAGTTCTTC. The variable domain in full, completed from reference TRBV7-2 and TRBJ2-1, reads GAGVSQSPSNKVTEKGKDVELRCDPISGHTALYWYRQSLGQGLEFLIYFQGNSAPDKSGLPSDRFSAERTGGSVSTLTIQRTQQEDSAVYLCASSSSRGSDNEQFFGPGTRLTVL.

The chain combines TRBV14 with TRBJ2-1; 8 nucleotides match TRBD2. The CDR3 has 16 residues. Germline V gene sequence: CDR1 SGHDN, CDR2 FVKESK. Unmatched junction bases numbered 11, after V lost 3 bases and J lost 7 bases. The CDR3 protein is CASSQDSGIRRNEQFF. The CDR3, as DNA: TGTGCCAGCAGCCAGGATAGCGGGATCAGAAGGAATGAGCAGTTCTTC. The full variable domain, with the rest looked up from reference TRBV14 and TRBJ2-1, is EAGVTQFPSHSVIEKGQTVTLRCDPISGHDNLYWYRRVMGKEIKFLLHFVKESKQDESGMPNNRFLAERTGGTYSTLKVQPAELEDSGVYFCASSQDSGIRRNEQFFGPGTRLTVL.

This clone was detected only once. The rearrangement links TRBV19 to TRBJ1-2, with 7 bases fitting TRBD1. This CDR3 has 13 residues. CDR1 LNHDA and CDR2 SQIVND come from the germline V gene (reference sequence). Losses at the gene ends were 6 bases for V and 7 bases for J; bases not matched to a gene: 8. CDR3 nucleotides: TGTGCCAGTAGCAGGACAGGCAGATCTGGCTACACCTTC. Amino acid sequence: CASSRTGRSGYTF.

The chain uses TRBV28 and TRBJ1-5; D remains ambiguous. V was cut by 1 base and J by 6 bases, with 10 bases left in between. In germline, CDR1 is MDHEN, CDR2 SYDVKM. The CDR3 length is 14 residues. The CDR3 here is CASSLSSGGQPQHF. CDR3 nucleotides: TGTGCCAGCAGTTTATCCTCGGGTGGTCAGCCCCAGCATTTT. The variable domain in full, with the rest retrieved from reference TRBV28 and TRBJ1-5, is DVKVTQSSRYLVKRTGEKVFLECVQDMDHENMFWYRQDPGLGLRLIYFSYDVKMKEKGDIPEGYSVSREKKERFSLILESASTNQTSMYLCASSLSSGGQPQHFGDGTRLSIL.

The chain combines TRBV28 with TRBJ2-7, with a tentative D call TRBD1 (6 bases). V was pared by 6 bases and J by 5 bases, with 11 bases between. CDR3 length equals 12 residues. Germline CDR1 is MDHEN and CDR2 is SYDVKM. CDR3 amino acids: CASSPTGNEQYF. The DNA of the CDR3 is TGTGCCAGCAGCCCCACAGGGAACGAGCAGTACTTC.

V usage is TRBV5-1 and J usage is TRBJ2-5; D unclear. CDR1 and CDR2 from the germline V gene are SGHRS and YFSETQ. Trimming took 3 bases from V and 5 from J, leaving 5 bases between them. The CDR3 length is 11 residues. This CDR3 is CASSYGETQYF. The CDR3 nucleotides read TGCGCCAGCAGCTACGGGGAGACCCAGTACTTC. Full variable domain (outside the CDR3, taken from reference TRBV5-1 and TRBJ2-5): KAGVTQTPRYLIKTRGQQVTLSCSPISGHRSVSWYQQTPGQGLQFLFEYFSETQRNKGNFPGRFSGRQFSNSRSEMNVSTLELGDSALYLCASSYGETQYFGPGTRLLVL.

The chain recombines TRBV7-9 with TRBJ2-1, with 7 nucleotides matching TRBD1. With V trimmed by 5 bases and J by 3 bases, 10 bases remained unmatched. Germline-derived CDR1 and CDR2 are SEHNR and FQNEAQ (reference sequence). The CDR3 contains 16 residues. The CDR3 loop is CASSILHDRDYNEQFF. The CDR3 nucleotides are TGTGCCAGCAGCATATTACACGACAGGGACTACAATGAGCAGTTCTTC.

The V and J genes are TRBV28 and TRBJ2-6; 7 bases line up with TRBD1. The CDR3 spans 18 residues. V was clipped by 5 bases and J by 1 base; unmatched bases: 11. Germline CDR1 and CDR2: MDHEN and SYDVKM. The CDR3 here is CASSPSRTGYSGANVLTF. CDR3 coding DNA: TGTGCCAGCAGTCCGTCTCGGACAGGCTATTCTGGGGCCAACGTCCTGACTTTC.

The J gene is TRBJ2-1, the V gene TRBV19; 11 positions agree with TRBD2. The CDR3 length is 13 residues. CDR1 and CDR2 (germline): LNHDA, SQIVND (reference sequence). With V trimmed by 6 bases and J by 13 bases, 8 bases remained unmatched. CDR3 amino acids: CASSYTSGGDQFF. As DNA, the CDR3 is TGTGCCAGTAGCTATACTAGCGGGGGCGACCAGTTCTTC.

The chain couples TRBV7-2 to TRBJ2-1, with D uncertain. Trimming took off 2 bases at V and 15 bases at J, with 20 bases between the two ends. CDR1 and CDR2 from the germline V gene are SGHTA and FQGNSA. This CDR3 contains 14 residues. Here the CDR3 reads CASSLSSSSPTAFF. CDR3 DNA: TGTGCCAGCAGCTTAAGCAGTTCCTCGCCCACAGCGTTCTTC.

The chain uses TRBV29-1 and TRBJ1-5; maybe TRBD1 (5 bases). The length of the CDR3 is 13 residues. Germline CDR1 and CDR2: SQVTM and ANQGSEA. Trimming pared 4 bases from V and 7 bases from J, leaving 14 bases between. CDR3 coding DNA: TGCAGCGTTGTAATGCAGGGAGGCCAGCCCCAGCATTTT. This translates into CSVVMQGGQPQHF.

V is TRBV6-2 or TRBV6-3 and J is TRBJ2-1; TRBD1 agrees at 8 bases. Germline CDR1 MNHEY, CDR2 SVGEGT. The CDR3 runs 17 residues. Trimming cost V 4 bases and J 0 bases; bases outside gene matches: 8. The CDR3 DNA reads as TGTGCCAGCAGTTCTCCAGGGGGCTCAAGCTCCTACAATGAGCAGTTCTTC. Residues: CASSSPGGSSSYNEQFF.

A few counts support this clone. This sequence joins TRBV12-3 or TRBV12-4 and TRBJ2-1; 11 bases fit TRBD2. The CDR3 length is 11 residues. Trimming took 8 bases from V and 13 from J; bases not matched to a gene: 4. CDR3 amino acids: CASASGRFQFF. Here the CDR3 DNA reads TGTGCCAGCGCTAGCGGGAGGTTTCAGTTCTTC.

The chain carries TRBV10-3 and TRBJ2-7; the D gene is possibly TRBD1 (6 bases). This CDR3 comprises 11 residues. Trimming pared 10 bases from V and 7 bases from J, leaving 14 bases between. Per the germline V gene, CDR1 is ENHRY and CDR2 is SYGVKD. The CDR3 DNA sequence: TGTGCCACCTCCACAGGGAAGGAGCAGTACTTC. Its protein product is CATSTGKEQYF.

This chain joins TRBV29-1 and TRBJ2-1, with 9 bases matching TRBD2. Germline V lookup: CDR1 SQVTM, CDR2 ANQGSEA. The V and J ends lost 7 bases and 9 bases, in that order; junction bases with no gene match: 22. The CDR3 is made up of 17 amino acids. Here the CDR3 reads CSAAYSGRAVGVGEQFF. The CDR3 DNA sequence: TGCAGCGCCGCCTATAGCGGGAGAGCCGTAGGTGTGGGTGAGCAGTTCTTC.

This chain joins TRBV15 and TRBJ2-1, with 7 bases that match TRBD1. Per the germline V gene, CDR1 is LNHNV and CDR2 is YYDKDF (reference sequence). V gave up 2 bases and J gave up 1 base; unmatched junction bases: 5. The CDR3 runs to 16 residues. The chain's CDR3 is CATSRNRQGSYNEQFF. The DNA of the CDR3 is TGTGCCACCAGCAGAAACCGACAGGGTTCCTACAATGAGCAGTTCTTC.